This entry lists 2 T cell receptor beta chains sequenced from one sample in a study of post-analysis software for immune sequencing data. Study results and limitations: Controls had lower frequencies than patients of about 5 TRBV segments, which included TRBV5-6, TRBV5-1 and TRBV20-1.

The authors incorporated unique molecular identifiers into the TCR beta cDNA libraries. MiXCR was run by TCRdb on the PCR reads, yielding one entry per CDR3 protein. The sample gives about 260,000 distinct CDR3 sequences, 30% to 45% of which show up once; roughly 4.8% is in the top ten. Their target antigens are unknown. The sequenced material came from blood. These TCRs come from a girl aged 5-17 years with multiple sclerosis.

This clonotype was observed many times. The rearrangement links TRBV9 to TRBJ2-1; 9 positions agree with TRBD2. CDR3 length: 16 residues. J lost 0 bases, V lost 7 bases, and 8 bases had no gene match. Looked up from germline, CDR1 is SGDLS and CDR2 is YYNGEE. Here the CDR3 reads CASGRGGLSSYNEQFF. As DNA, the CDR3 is TGTGCCAGCGGGCGGGGGGGACTAAGCTCCTACAATGAGCAGTTCTTC.

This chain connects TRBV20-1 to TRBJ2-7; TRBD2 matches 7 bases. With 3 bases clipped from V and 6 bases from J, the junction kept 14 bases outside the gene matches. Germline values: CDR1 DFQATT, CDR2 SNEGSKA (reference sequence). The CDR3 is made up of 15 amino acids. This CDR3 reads CSASRGPQRGGEQYF. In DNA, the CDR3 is TGCAGTGCTAGCCGAGGGCCGCAGCGGGGCGGCGAGCAGTACTTC.